Sequencing of this T cell receptor (beta chain) was carried out in a study of cytomegalovirus exposure and HLA in healthy donors. Whole-study findings and limits: Certain sequence variants were highly shared and formed a cluster, and this cluster was likely a sequencing artifact.

The PCR had 60 Vbeta and 13 Jbeta primers. The data were produced by immunoSEQ multiplex PCR, yet TCRdb's version contains in-frame clones alone and is incomplete. This repertoire includes 60,000 to 70,000 clones. CDR1 and CDR2 (germline): ENHRY, SYGVKD. This CDR3 contains 16 residues. In the case of this clone: Its antigen is unknown. The junction does not match germline at one end; this may be a read error.

Sequencing used PBMCs. The TCR was taken from a man aged 25 to 40 in good health and CMV-seropositive. The chain couples TRBV10-3 to TRBJ2-1; the D gene is possibly TRBD1 (6 bases). The CDR3 bases are TGTGCCATCAGTGAGCGAATGGACAGCTCCGACAATGAGCAGTTCTTC. It codes for CAISERMDSSDNEQFF.